This record looks at one TCR beta chain sequence and its context. The sample belongs to a study of blood T cell repertoires in COVID-19. Data came from immunoSEQ multiplex PCR; TCRdb stores just in-frame clones and leaves some out. The sample includes nearly 30,000 clones, roughly 87% of them seen just once. The clonotype originates from a human donor in a cohort sampled during active COVID-19. Input material: peripheral blood.

In nucleotides, the CDR3 is TGTGCCAGCAGCCAAAGGGGAGGCACTGAAGCTTTCTTT. Protein sequence: CASSQRGGTEAFF. The chain joins TRBV3-1 (or the pseudogene TRBV3-2) to TRBJ1-1; possibly TRBD1 for D (5 bases). Trimming pared 2 bases from V and 4 bases from J, leaving 8 bases between. Germline CDR1 is LGHDT and CDR2 is YNNKEL (reference sequence). CDR3 length equals 13 residues.